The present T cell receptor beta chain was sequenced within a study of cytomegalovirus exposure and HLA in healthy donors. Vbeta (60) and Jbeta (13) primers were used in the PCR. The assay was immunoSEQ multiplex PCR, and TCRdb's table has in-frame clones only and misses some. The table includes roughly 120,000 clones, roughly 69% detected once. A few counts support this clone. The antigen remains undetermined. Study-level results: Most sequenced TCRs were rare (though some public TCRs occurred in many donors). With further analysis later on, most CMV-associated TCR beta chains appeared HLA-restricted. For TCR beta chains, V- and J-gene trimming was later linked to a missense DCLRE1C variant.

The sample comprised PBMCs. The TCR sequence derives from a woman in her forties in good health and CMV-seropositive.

The CDR3 loop is CATSRGSGTGGWHQPQHF. In DNA, the CDR3 is TGTGCCACCAGCAGAGGTAGCGGGACAGGGGGTTGGCATCAGCCCCAGCATTTT. V gene TRBV15 combines with J gene TRBJ1-5, with 11 bases identical to TRBD1. CDR3 length equals 18 residues. From germline, CDR1 is LNHNV and CDR2 YYDKDF (reference sequence). V dropped 1 base and J dropped 5; count of bases not matched to a gene: 10.